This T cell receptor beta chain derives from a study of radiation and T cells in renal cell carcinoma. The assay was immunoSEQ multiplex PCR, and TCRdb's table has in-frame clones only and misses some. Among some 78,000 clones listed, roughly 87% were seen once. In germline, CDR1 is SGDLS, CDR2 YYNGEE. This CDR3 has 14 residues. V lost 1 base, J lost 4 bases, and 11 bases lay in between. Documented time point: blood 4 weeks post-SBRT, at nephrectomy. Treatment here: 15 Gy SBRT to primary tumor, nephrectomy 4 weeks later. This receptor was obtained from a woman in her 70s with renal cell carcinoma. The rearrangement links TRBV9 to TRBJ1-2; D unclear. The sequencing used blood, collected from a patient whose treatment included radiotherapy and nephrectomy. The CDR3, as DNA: TGTGCCAGCAGCGTATGGGAGGGCCCCTATGGCTACACCTTC. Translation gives CASSVWEGPYGYTF.